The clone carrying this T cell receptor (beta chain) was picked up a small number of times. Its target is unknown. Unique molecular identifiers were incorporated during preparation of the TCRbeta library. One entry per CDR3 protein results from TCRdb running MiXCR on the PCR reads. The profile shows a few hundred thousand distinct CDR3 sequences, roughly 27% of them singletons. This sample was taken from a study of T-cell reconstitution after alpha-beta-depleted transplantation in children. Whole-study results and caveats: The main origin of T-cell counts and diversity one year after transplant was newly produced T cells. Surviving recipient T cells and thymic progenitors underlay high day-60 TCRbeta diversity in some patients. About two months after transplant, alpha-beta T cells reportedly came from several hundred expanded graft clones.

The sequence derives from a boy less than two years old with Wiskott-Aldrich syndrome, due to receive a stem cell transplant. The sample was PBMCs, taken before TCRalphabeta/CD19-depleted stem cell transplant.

The CDR3 nucleotides are TGTGCCAGCAGTTTTTATCAGGGGGCGGGCAATCAGCCCCAGCATTTT. Its translation is CASSFYQGAGNQPQHF. V and J are TRBV12-3 or TRBV12-4 and TRBJ1-5; 8 nucleotides agree with TRBD1. The CDR3 contains 16 residues. The V segment lost 3 bases and the J segment 2 bases; nucleotides outside the gene matches: 6.